Shown below are 22 T cell receptor beta chains from a single sample sequenced in a study of OX40 agonist ivuxolimab in advanced cancers. Sequencing used immunoSEQ multiplex PCR; TCRdb keeps in-frame clones, though not all of them. The sample lists 55,000 to 75,000 clones, 80% to 85% occurring once. Material: CD4+ or CD8+ T cells sorted from blood, obtained in a trial of the OX40 agonist ivuxolimab. These receptors were obtained from an adult with an advanced solid tumor such as melanoma, head and neck, liver or kidney cancer.

This clone was recorded a few times. J is TRBJ2-5 and V is TRBV11-2; tentative D call: TRBD2 (5 bases). Trimming shortened V by 4 bases and J by 2 bases, and 11 bases separated the two germline ends. CDR3 length: 14 amino acids. Germline-derived CDR1 and CDR2 are SGHAT and FQNNGV. Written as DNA, the CDR3 is TGTGCCAGCAGCTCTAGCACAGTACAAGAGACCCAGTACTTC. Protein product: CASSSSTVQETQYF.

At least ten counts were recorded for this clone. CDR3 region: CASSPRQGASYTF. CDR3 coding DNA: TGTGCCAGCAGCCCGAGACAGGGGGCTAGCTACACCTTC. The chain employs TRBV5-8 and TRBJ1-2; 10 nucleotides align to TRBD1. This CDR3 spans 13 amino acids. The ends lost 4 bases at V and 9 bases at J; junction bases unmatched: 6. Germline-derived CDR1 and CDR2 are SGHTS and YDEGEE.

The rearrangement uses TRBV18 and TRBJ1-1, with TRBD1 matching 9 bases. The V segment lost 5 bases and the J segment 0 bases; nucleotides outside the gene matches: 10. Germline assignment: CDR1 KGHSH and CDR2 LQKENI. The CDR3 runs to 17 residues. In DNA, the CDR3 is TGTGCCAGCTCATCGCGGGGACAGGGATTAATGAACACTGAAGCTTTCTTT. Translation gives CASSSRGQGLMNTEAFF.

The V and J genes are TRBV18 and TRBJ2-2, with 7 bases identical to TRBD1. CDR1 and CDR2 from the germline V gene are KGHSH and LQKENI. Losses at the gene ends were 5 bases for V and 0 bases for J; bases not matched to a gene: 6. This CDR3 has 16 amino acids. CDR3 DNA sequence: TGTGCCAGCTCATCTCGACAGGGCGCGAACACCGGGGAGCTGTTTTTT. Amino acid sequence: CASSSRQGANTGELFF.

The chain links TRBV27 to TRBJ2-3; D not resolved. V lost 7 bases and J 2 bases, leaving 13 bases between the germline ends. This CDR3 has 14 residues. Germline V gene sequence: CDR1 MNHEY, CDR2 SMNVEV (reference sequence). CDR3 loop: CASTPSVFTDTQYF. The CDR3 bases are TGTGCCAGCACCCCGTCGGTGTTCACAGATACGCAGTATTTT.

The chain links TRBV4-1 to TRBJ2-5, with 7 nucleotides matching TRBD1. Trimming at V came to 4 bases and at J to 5 bases, leaving 10 bases not matched to a gene. In germline, CDR1 is MGHRA, CDR2 YSYEKL. This CDR3 is 15 amino acids long. The CDR3 DNA is TGCGCCAGCAGCCCAGAGGGACAGCCTAGGGAGACCCAGTACTTC. It yields the protein CASSPEGQPRETQYF.

The V and J genes are TRBV6-1 and TRBJ1-1; D is ambiguous. V lost 8 bases and J 0 bases, leaving 10 bases between the germline ends. The CDR3 loop spans 13 amino acids. CDR1 is MNHNS and CDR2 is SASEGT in the germline V gene. The CDR3 sequence: CASHPGVNTEAFF. CDR3 DNA: TGTGCCAGCCACCCGGGAGTGAACACTGAAGCTTTCTTT.

J is TRBJ2-1 and V is TRBV2; D is unclear. The CDR3 totals 14 residues. CDR1 SNHLY and CDR2 FYNNEI come from the germline V gene. Trimming left V 3 bases short and J 0 bases short, with 6 bases between. The CDR3 DNA is TGTGCCAGCAGTGAGCAGAGCTCCTACAATGAGCAGTTCTTC. As protein: CASSEQSSYNEQFF.

By sample fraction, this clone is medium-sized (0.01 to 0.1%). This chain joins TRBV4-3 and TRBJ1-2, with D unclear. The CDR3 is made up of 13 amino acids. CDR1 and CDR2 (germline): LGHNA, YSLEER. The V end was cut by 1 base, the J end by 7 bases, with 10 bases between. The CDR3 spells CASSQVDGGGYTF. Here the CDR3 DNA reads TGCGCCAGCAGCCAAGTGGACGGCGGTGGCTACACCTTC.

The V call is TRBV18, the J call TRBJ1-2; D is possibly TRBD1 (6 bases). V gave up 3 bases and J gave up 7 bases, with 15 bases separating them. The CDR3 loop spans 14 amino acids. The germline CDR1 and CDR2 sequences are KGHSH and LQKENI. As DNA, the CDR3 is TGTGCCAGCTCACCTACGGGGGCGCAGGGTGGCTACACCTTC. This codes for CASSPTGAQGGYTF. The whole variable domain, remainder taken from reference TRBV18 and TRBJ1-2, is NAGVMQNPRHLVRRRGQEARLRCSPMKGHSHVYWYRQLPEEGLKFMVYLQKENIIDESGMPKERFSAEFPKEGPSILRIQQVVRGDSAAYFCASSPTGAQGGYTFGSGTRLTVV.

The CDR3 DNA reads TGTGCCAGTAGTTCCCGACGGGGGAACACTGAAGCTTTCTTT. Translation gives CASSSRRGNTEAFF. This chain joins TRBV19 and TRBJ1-1; no definite D call. Trimming shortened V by 5 bases and J by 1 base, and 11 bases separated the two germline ends. CDR1 LNHDA and CDR2 SQIVND come from the germline V gene (reference sequence). The CDR3 spans 14 residues.

This rearrangement joins TRBV5-4 to TRBJ1-3, with D uncertain. CDR1 is SGHNT, CDR2 YYREEE, per germline (reference sequence). The V and J ends lost 0 bases and 4 bases respectively, with 8 bases between them. CDR3 length equals 14 residues. CDR3 protein: CASSLEVSGNTIYF. As DNA, the CDR3 is TGTGCCAGCAGCTTGGAGGTATCCGGAAACACCATATATTTT.

The chain is built from TRBV9 and TRBJ2-5, with TRBD1 matching over 7 bases. Germline lookup yields CDR1 SGDLS and CDR2 YYNGEE. This CDR3 is built from 13 residues. V lost 3 bases and J lost 2; bases outside the gene matches: 1. The CDR3 DNA reads TGTGCCAGCAGCGAGGGACAGCAAGAGACCCAGTACTTC. Translating gives CASSEGQQETQYF.

The CDR3 DNA sequence: TGTGCCAGCAGCCATCCAGGAGTGAATCACAATGAGCAGTTCTTC. The encoded protein is CASSHPGVNHNEQFF. The chain uses TRBV7-2 and TRBJ2-1; D is undetermined. The CDR3 runs to 15 residues. Germline CDR1 and CDR2: SGHTA and FQGNSA. V was cut by 5 bases and J by 5 bases, with 16 bases left in between.

This chain joins TRBV30 and TRBJ2-7, with D possibly called TRBD1 or TRBD2 (6 bases each). Germline V gives CDR1 GTSNPN, CDR2 SVGIG (reference sequence). V was trimmed by 3 bases and J by 3 bases, leaving 12 bases between them. The CDR3 is 13 amino acids. In DNA, the CDR3 is TGTGCCTGGAGGCGGGACACAGGCTACGAGCAGTACTTC. Translating gives CAWRRDTGYEQYF.

This chain uses TRBV6-5 with TRBJ1-2; D is ambiguous. This CDR3 has 15 residues. The germline gives CDR1 MNHEY, CDR2 SVGAGI. Trimming cost V 6 bases and J 4 bases, with 18 bases left between them. Here the CDR3 reads CASRPGPASLYGYTF. In nucleotides, the CDR3 is TGTGCCAGCAGACCCGGACCAGCCAGCCTCTATGGCTACACCTTC.

The V and J genes are TRBV27 and TRBJ1-1; D unresolved. Trimming stripped 6 bases from V and 1 base from J, with 9 bases between. Germline lookup yields CDR1 MNHEY and CDR2 SMNVEV (reference sequence). This CDR3 region has 13 residues. In nucleotides, the CDR3 is TGTGCCAGCAGGTCTCGCCCGAACACTGAAGCTTTCTTT. Protein: CASRSRPNTEAFF.

The rearrangement uses TRBV5-1 and TRBJ1-5, with D maybe TRBD1 (5 bases). The CDR3 is 14 amino acids. The germline V and J ends were trimmed by 2 bases and 5 bases, with 11 bases remaining between them. Germline CDR1 reads SGHRS; CDR2 reads YFSETQ. CDR3 bases: TGCGCCAGCAGCTTAGACAGTCTTGATCAGCCCCAGCATTTT. Translating gives CASSLDSLDQPQHF.

This rearrangement joins TRBV10-1 to TRBJ2-2; a weak D match, TRBD2 (5 bases). The germline V gene encodes CDR1 WNHNN and CDR2 SYGVQD (reference sequence). The CDR3 totals 15 residues. V was pared by 3 bases and J by 4 bases, with 12 bases between. CDR3 in DNA: TGCGCCAGCAGTGATGCATCCGAGGGCACCGGGGAGCTGTTTTTT. Its translation is CASSDASEGTGELFF.

The V call is TRBV5-1, the J call TRBJ2-1; 7 nucleotides match TRBD1. This CDR3 has 14 residues. Per the germline V gene, CDR1 is SGHRS and CDR2 is YFSETQ. With V trimmed by 5 bases and J by 4 bases, 6 bases remained unmatched. Here the CDR3 DNA reads TGCGCCAGCAGGATTGTGACAGGGTACAATGAGCAGTTCTTC. Amino acids: CASRIVTGYNEQFF.

This clone was detected a few times. V gene TRBV6-6 combines with J gene TRBJ1-4, with 7 bases that match TRBD1. V shed 7 bases, J shed 6 bases, and the junction held 8 bases outside the gene matches. The CDR3 is made up of 14 amino acids. Germline-derived CDR1 and CDR2 are MNHNY and SVGAGI (reference sequence). Written as DNA, the CDR3 is TGTGCCAGCACCCGGAGGGGGACAGATGAAAAACTGTTTTTT. Encoded protein: CASTRRGTDEKLFF.

In this sample, this clone turned up once. V usage is TRBV7-8 and J usage is TRBJ2-5; a weak D match, TRBD1 (6 bases). CDR1 is SGHVS and CDR2 is FQNEAQ in the germline V gene. Trimming took 5 bases from V and 1 from J, leaving 8 bases between them. This CDR3 contains 13 residues. The CDR3 coding sequence is TGTGCCAGCAGCGGACAGTTCCAAGAGACCCAGTACTTC. Encoded protein: CASSGQFQETQYF.